This T cell receptor (beta chain) is from a study of CD8 T cells in Susac syndrome. Points from the study as a whole: As the study acknowledged, the number of individuals who were part of its TCR sequencing and HLA analysis was relatively small.

This clonotype has more than one count but fewer than ten. The antigen is not known. From blood CD8+ and CD4+ T cells, TCR beta sequences were generated. CD8+ and CD4+ T cells were negatively isolated; TEMRA cells were FACS-enriched. When the RNA was reverse transcribed, random hexamers were used with an input of 0.5 to 1 ug. Across 54 Vbeta and 13 Jbeta, TCR beta CDR3 was amplified with immunoSEQ multiplex PCR. TCRdb fed the immunoSEQ multiplex PCR reads into MiXCR, producing one record per CDR3 protein. The data hold a few hundred thousand distinct CDR3 sequences, with about 94% observed a single time. The germline V and J ends were trimmed by 5 bases and 5 bases, with 6 bases remaining between them. Per germline, CDR1 MNHEY and CDR2 SVGAGI. The CDR3 covers 11 residues.

The sample taken for sequencing was CD4+ T cells from PBMCs. V gene TRBV6-5 combines with J gene TRBJ2-5; D not certain. The clonotype originates from a human donor with Susac syndrome. CDR3 nucleotide sequence: TGTGCCAGCAGTCGGGCCGAGACCCAGTACTTC. Its translation: CASSRAETQYF.